These 13 T cell receptor beta chains were sequenced from one sample in a study of cytomegalovirus exposure and HLA in healthy donors (dated by TCRdb to 2015 to 2018). Receptor amplification or capture employed the immunoSEQ multiplex PCR assay. For the multiplex PCR, a mixture combining 60 forward primers for TCR Vbeta segments and 13 reverse primers for TCR Jbeta segments was used. Imported from immuneACCESS, the table was reduced by TCRdb to in-frame sequences with V and J called. These copies leave out some clones; in studies compared against another copy, an unresolved V gene accounts for under half, and the cause of the remainder is not known. This sample lists some 150,000 clones; over 70% were detected once. Of the sample, approximately 4.5% falls within the top ten clones. Sequencing was done on a sample of PBMCs. Every receptor here comes from a man aged 25 to 40 in good health and CMV-seronegative.

Regarding this clone: Other DNA sequences within the sample encode an identical CDR3. The rearrangement links TRBV29-1 to TRBJ2-7; D ambiguous. V lost 1 base and J 2 bases, leaving 6 bases between the germline ends. The germline V gene has CDR1 SQVTM and CDR2 ANQGSEA. The CDR3 extends over 12 amino acids. CDR3 loop: CSVEGGTYEQYF. The CDR3 DNA is TGCAGCGTTGAAGGAGGAACCTACGAGCAGTACTTC.

V and J are TRBV6-5 and TRBJ2-5; possible D gene TRBD2, 6 bases. In germline, CDR1 is MNHEY, CDR2 SVGAGI. There are 14 residues in the CDR3. Trimming pared 6 bases from V and 1 base from J, leaving 12 bases between. The CDR3 region has the DNA TGTGCCAGCAGCCCGCTAGCGAGCCAAGAGACCCAGTACTTC. Amino acid sequence: CASSPLASQETQYF.

Details on this clone: A read error may produce the germline difference seen at one junction end. The chain employs TRBV7-9 and TRBJ1-1, with 9 bases identical to TRBD1. Germline lookup yields CDR1 SEHNR and CDR2 FQNEAQ (reference sequence). This CDR3 has 16 amino acids. In DNA, the CDR3 is TGTTCCAGCAGCTTAGAGCCACAGGGGGCGAACACTGAAGCTTTCTTT. Protein: CSSSLEPQGANTEAFF.

V usage is TRBV7-9 and J usage is TRBJ1-3, with D unclear. The CDR3 is 14 amino acids. Trimming took off 3 bases at V and 4 bases at J, with 10 bases between the two ends. Germline V gene data show CDR1 as SEHNR and CDR2 as FQNEAQ (reference sequence). In DNA form, the CDR3 reads TGTGCCAGCAGCTTGCGACTAGCCGGAAACACCATATATTTT. This translates into CASSLRLAGNTIYF.

This chain connects TRBV29-1 to TRBJ2-1, with a possible D match to TRBD1 (5 bases). Germline V gives CDR1 SQVTM, CDR2 ANQGSEA. The V end was cut by 0 bases, the J end by 2 bases, with 17 bases between. The CDR3 is made up of 17 amino acids. CDR3 protein: CSVEDPRGAKPYNEQFF. The DNA of the CDR3 is TGCAGCGTTGAAGATCCTAGGGGCGCGAAACCCTACAATGAGCAGTTCTTC.

V usage is TRBV27 and J usage is TRBJ2-3; TRBD1 is a possible D gene (5 bases). From germline, CDR1 is MNHEY and CDR2 SMNVEV (reference sequence). The germline V and J ends were trimmed by 3 bases and 1 base, with 5 bases remaining between them. CDR3 length equals 13 residues. CDR3 DNA sequence: TGTGCCAGCAGTTTCAGGGGCACAGATACGCAGTATTTT. It is translated as CASSFRGTDTQYF.

This clone was observed a single time. V gene TRBV7-3 combines with J gene TRBJ2-3; 8 positions match TRBD2. The germline V gene has CDR1 SGHTA and CDR2 FQGTGA. The trim removed 3 bases at V and 2 bases at J, leaving 1 base unmatched. The CDR3 has 14 amino acids. Written as DNA, the CDR3 is TGTGCCAGCAGCTTTAGCGGGGACACAGATACGCAGTATTTT. Amino acids: CASSFSGDTDTQYF.

This clone was counted once. The chain recombines TRBV19 with TRBJ1-2; 7 nucleotides line up with TRBD1. Trimming took 5 bases from V and 4 from J; bases not matched to a gene: 13. The CDR3 is 16 amino acids. Germline loops: CDR1 LNHDA, CDR2 SQIVND (reference sequence). The CDR3 reads CASSQLKETGSYGYTF. In nucleotides, the CDR3 is TGTGCCAGTAGTCAACTCAAGGAGACAGGGAGCTATGGCTACACCTTC.

This chain connects TRBV28 to TRBJ1-3, with 8 bases fitting TRBD1. CDR3 length: 16 amino acids. Germline V lookup: CDR1 MDHEN, CDR2 SYDVKM. Losses at the gene ends were 7 bases for V and 0 bases for J; bases not matched to a gene: 8. The CDR3 sequence: CASNHDRGYSGNTIYF. In nucleotides, the CDR3 is TGTGCCAGCAACCATGACAGGGGCTACTCTGGAAACACCATATATTTT.

The V and J genes are TRBV18 and TRBJ1-1, with D tentatively TRBD1 (5 bases). V was clipped by 5 bases and J by 8 bases, with 12 bases between them. This CDR3 has 12 amino acids. The germline V gene has CDR1 KGHSH and CDR2 LQKENI. CDR3 amino acids: CASSSYDREAFF. The CDR3 DNA follows: TGTGCCAGCTCATCGTACGACAGAGAAGCTTTCTTT.

On this clone: A read error may produce the germline difference seen at one junction end. V is TRBV27 and J is TRBJ2-1, with 7 bases fitting TRBD2. The V gene's germline CDR1 is MNHEY and CDR2 SMNVEV (reference sequence). The CDR3 runs 15 residues. Here the CDR3 DNA reads TGTGCCAGCAGCCTCAGCGGGACTTCCTTCAATGAGCAGTTCTTC. Amino acids: CASSLSGTSFNEQFF.

The chain employs TRBV28 and TRBJ1-1; a possible D gene is TRBD1 (6 bases). Germline V gene lookup returns CDR1 MDHEN and CDR2 SYDVKM. The CDR3 covers 13 residues. V was shortened by 2 bases and J by 9 bases, with 13 bases between the two germline ends. The CDR3, as DNA: TGTGCCAGCAGTTTAGTGGCAGGGGCTAAAGCTTTCTTT. Its protein is CASSLVAGAKAFF.

In its sample, this clone was seen once. CDR3 region: CASSLTGANSPLHF. CDR3 coding DNA: TGTGCCAGCAGCTTGACAGGGGCTAATTCACCCCTCCACTTT. The rearrangement links TRBV7-2 to TRBJ1-6; 8 nucleotides align to TRBD1. The CDR3 has 14 amino acids. Germline CDR1 SGHTA, CDR2 FQGNSA. Trimming cost V 3 bases and J 6 bases; bases outside gene matches: 1.